This T cell receptor beta chain was captured by sequencing in a study of high-grade serous ovarian cancer treatment subgroups. Notes on the study in general: TCR relatedness rose with neoantigen level and trended with mutation load. Repertoire similarity ranged 0.11 to 0.79 between tumors of one patient. CDR1 and CDR2 were left unanalyzed; analyses focused on CDR3.

Concerning this clone itself: Antigen unknown.

CDR1 is KGHSH and CDR2 is LQKENI in the germline V gene. This CDR3 contains 12 residues. Trimming removed 4 bases at V and 9 bases at J, with 10 bases between. Produced via immunoSEQ multiplex PCR; TCRdb's table is partial and in-frame only. Of around 540 clones in the sample, approximately 80% were seen once. Tumor samples were taken before definitive surgery or chemotherapy. The receptor was derived from a human donor with high-grade serous ovarian cancer. Sequenced: tumor tissue. The V and J genes are TRBV18 and TRBJ2-1; D gene unclear. The CDR3 reads CASSLMNTEQFF. The CDR3 coding sequence is TGTGCCAGCTCACTAATGAACACTGAGCAGTTCTTC. The variable domain in full, with the rest retrieved from reference TRBV18 and TRBJ2-1, is NAGVMQNPRHLVRRRGQEARLRCSPMKGHSHVYWYRQLPEEGLKFMVYLQKENIIDESGMPKERFSAEFPKEGPSILRIQQVVRGDSAAYFCASSLMNTEQFFGPGTRLTVL.